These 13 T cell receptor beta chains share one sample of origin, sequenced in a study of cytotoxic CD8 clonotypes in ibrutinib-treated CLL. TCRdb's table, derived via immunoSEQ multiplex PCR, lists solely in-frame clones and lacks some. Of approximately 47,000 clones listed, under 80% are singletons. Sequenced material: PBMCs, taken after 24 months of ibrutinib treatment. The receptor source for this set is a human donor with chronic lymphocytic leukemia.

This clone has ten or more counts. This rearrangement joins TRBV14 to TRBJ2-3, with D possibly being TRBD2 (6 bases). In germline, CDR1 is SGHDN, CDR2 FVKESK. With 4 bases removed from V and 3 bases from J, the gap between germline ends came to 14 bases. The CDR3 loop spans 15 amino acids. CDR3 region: CASSLTVAGTDTQYF. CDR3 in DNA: TGTGCCAGCAGCCTGACGGTCGCGGGGACAGATACGCAGTATTTT.

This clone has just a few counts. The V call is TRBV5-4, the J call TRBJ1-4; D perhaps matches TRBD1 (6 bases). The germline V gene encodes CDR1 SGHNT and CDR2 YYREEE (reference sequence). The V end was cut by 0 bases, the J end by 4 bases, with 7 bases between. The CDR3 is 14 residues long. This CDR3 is CASSLEGGNEKLFF. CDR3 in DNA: TGTGCCAGCAGCTTGGAGGGGGGTAATGAAAAACTGTTTTTT.

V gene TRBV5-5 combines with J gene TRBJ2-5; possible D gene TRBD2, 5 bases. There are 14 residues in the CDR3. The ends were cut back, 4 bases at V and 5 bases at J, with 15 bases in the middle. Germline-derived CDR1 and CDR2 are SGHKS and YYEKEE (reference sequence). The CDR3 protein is CASSLDPRGETQYF. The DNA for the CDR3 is TGTGCCAGCAGCCTGGACCCTAGAGGGGAGACCCAGTACTTC.

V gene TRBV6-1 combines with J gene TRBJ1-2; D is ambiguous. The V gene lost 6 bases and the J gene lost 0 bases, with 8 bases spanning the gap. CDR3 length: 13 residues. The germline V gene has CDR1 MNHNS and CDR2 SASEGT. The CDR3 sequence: CASSHKANYGYTF. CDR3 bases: TGTGCCAGCAGCCACAAAGCTAACTATGGCTACACCTTC.

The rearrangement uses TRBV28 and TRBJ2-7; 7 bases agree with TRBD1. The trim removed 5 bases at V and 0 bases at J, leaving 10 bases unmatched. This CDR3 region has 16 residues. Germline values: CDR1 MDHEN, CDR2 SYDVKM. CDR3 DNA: TGTGCCAGCAGTCACCGTAAAGACAGGGTCTCCTACGAGCAGTACTTC. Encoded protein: CASSHRKDRVSYEQYF.

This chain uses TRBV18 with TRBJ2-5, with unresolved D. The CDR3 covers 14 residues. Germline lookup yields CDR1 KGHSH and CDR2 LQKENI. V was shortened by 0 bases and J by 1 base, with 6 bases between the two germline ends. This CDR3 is CASSPPGVQETQYF. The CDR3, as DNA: TGTGCCAGCTCACCACCCGGAGTCCAAGAGACCCAGTACTTC.

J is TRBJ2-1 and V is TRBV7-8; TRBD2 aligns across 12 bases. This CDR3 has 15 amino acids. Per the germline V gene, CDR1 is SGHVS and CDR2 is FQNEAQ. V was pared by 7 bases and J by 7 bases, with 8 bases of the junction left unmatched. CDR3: CASNYGTSGLNEQFF. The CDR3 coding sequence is TGTGCCAGCAACTACGGGACTAGCGGGTTAAATGAGCAGTTCTTC.

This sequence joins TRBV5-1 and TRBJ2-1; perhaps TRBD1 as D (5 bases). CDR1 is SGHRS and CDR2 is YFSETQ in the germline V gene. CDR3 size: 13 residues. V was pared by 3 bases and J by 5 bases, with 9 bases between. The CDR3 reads CASSWTRDNEQFF. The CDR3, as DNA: TGCGCCAGCAGCTGGACACGTGACAATGAGCAGTTCTTC.

The CDR3 region is CASSPLAGGSTGELFF. The CDR3 DNA reads TGTGCCAGCAGCCCCCTCGCGGGGGGGTCCACCGGGGAGCTGTTTTTT. The rearrangement links TRBV5-6 to TRBJ2-2; TRBD2 matches at 9 bases. Germline V CDR1 and CDR2: SGHDT, YYEEEE. V lost 4 bases, J lost 4 bases, and 8 bases stayed unmatched. This CDR3 region has 16 residues.

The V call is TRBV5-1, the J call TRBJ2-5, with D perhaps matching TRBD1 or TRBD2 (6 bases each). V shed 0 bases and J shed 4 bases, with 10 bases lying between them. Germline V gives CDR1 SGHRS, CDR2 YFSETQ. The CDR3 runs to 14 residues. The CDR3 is CASSLGQEGETQYF. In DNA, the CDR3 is TGCGCCAGCAGCTTGGGACAGGAGGGAGAGACCCAGTACTTC.

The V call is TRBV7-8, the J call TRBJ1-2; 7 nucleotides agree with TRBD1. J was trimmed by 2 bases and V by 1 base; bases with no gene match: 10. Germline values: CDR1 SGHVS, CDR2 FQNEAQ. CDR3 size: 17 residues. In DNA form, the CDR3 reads TGTGCCAGCAGCTTAGATAGACAGGGTAGGAACAACTATGGCTACACCTTC. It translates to CASSLDRQGRNNYGYTF.

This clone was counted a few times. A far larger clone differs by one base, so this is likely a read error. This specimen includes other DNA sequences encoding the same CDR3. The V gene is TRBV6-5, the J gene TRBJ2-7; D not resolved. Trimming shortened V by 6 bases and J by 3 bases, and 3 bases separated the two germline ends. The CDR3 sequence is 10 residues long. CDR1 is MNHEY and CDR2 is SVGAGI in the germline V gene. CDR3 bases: TGTGCCAGCAGACACTACGAGCAGTACTTC. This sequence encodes CASRHYEQYF.

The CDR3 sequence is CASRDLAGVKNIQYF. The CDR3 nucleotides read TGTGCCAGTAGGGATCTAGCGGGAGTTAAAAACATTCAGTACTTC. This chain uses TRBV19 with TRBJ2-4, with 10 bases that match TRBD2. The CDR3 contains 15 residues. Trimming took 6 bases from V and 4 from J; bases not matched to a gene: 6. Germline V CDR1 and CDR2: LNHDA, SQIVND (reference sequence).